This T cell receptor (beta chain) emerged from a study of blood T cell repertoires in COVID-19. Across the whole study: Acute and convalescent COVID-19 specimens originated in the United States, Italy and Spain. In each case, the material was cDNA or gDNA derived from T cells, B-cell-depleted T cells, or PBMCs.

The CDR3 is made up of 13 amino acids. Germline V gene sequence: CDR1 MDHEN, CDR2 SYDVKM. Per the original methods: Amplification of reference gene primers was used by the study to estimate nucleated cell counts. Some clones are missing from TCRdb's copy, which holds only in-frame ones; the method was immunoSEQ multiplex PCR. V, J and clone size derive from that table, while D and trimming were established from the DNA sequence. The table lists some 180,000 clones, 70% to 90% of them singletons, with approximately 21% in the top ten. Details on this clone: The junction does not match germline at one end; this may be a read error.

V is TRBV28 and J is TRBJ1-2; possibly TRBD1 for D (6 bases). Sample: peripheral blood. This clonotype was obtained from a man between 60 and 70 years old with active or convalescent COVID-19. The CDR3 region is CASSMTGPYSYTF. Written as DNA, the CDR3 is TGTGCCAGCAGTATGACAGGCCCCTATAGCTACACCTTC.